The source of this TCR beta chain is a study of early T cells in non-severe SARS-CoV-2 infection. Study context: Sequencing used unsorted whole-blood bulk RNA, so chains lack pairing. Study-level findings and limits: Lookups in VDJdb leaned toward anti-spike CD8 responses and missed private and CD4 specificities.

This clonotype came up a few times. The antigen is undetermined. Trimming stripped 9 bases from V and 0 bases from J, with 14 bases between. Germline CDR1 MDHEN, CDR2 SYDVKM. The CDR3 totals 14 residues. Researchers tagged individual cDNA molecules with unique molecular identifiers. TCRdb re-derived calls from the 5' RACE reads in MiXCR, one entry per CDR3 protein. The table has around 70,000 distinct CDR3 sequences, 10% seen once. This sequence was found in an adult who was a healthcare worker with PCR-confirmed SARS-CoV-2 infection or an uninfected control (not recorded which). The sample was whole blood, taken at baseline. The V gene is TRBV28, the J gene TRBJ2-5, with unresolved D. The CDR3 protein is CASAGSEYQETQYF. The CDR3 coding sequence is TGTGCCAGTGCCGGATCGGAGTACCAAGAGACCCAGTACTTC.